This T cell receptor (beta chain) was profiled in a study of T cells in women clearing cervical HPV infection. Notes on this clone: What it binds is not known. The DNA ends 3 residues before the CDR3 does, and the rest of the CDR3 is filled in from the germline J gene.

The CDR3 loop spans 12 amino acids. V lost 8 bases and J lost 5; bases outside the gene matches: 5. Germline V gene data show CDR1 as DFQATT and CDR2 as SNEGSKA (reference sequence). Genomic DNA, averaging approximately 1,200 ng per sample, yielded TCR beta CDR3 via immunoSEQ. The data were produced by immunoSEQ multiplex PCR, yet TCRdb's version contains in-frame clones alone and is incomplete. This table lists roughly 30,000 clones. MY09/MY11 PCR detected cervical HPV DNA; dot-blot assigned genotypes. Study-level points and caveats: CIN3+ cases had significantly higher TCR repertoire richness than controls, but evenness did not differ. Controls had more TRBV6-7 (approximately 0.15%) than cases (about 0.11%).

This chain joins TRBV20-1 and TRBJ2-5; TRBD2 agrees at 10 bases. The sequencing sample was made of blood buffy coat. The sequence came from a woman aged 18 to 75 with a cervical HPV16 infection that either progressed to CIN3+ or cleared (not recorded which). Partial CDR3 DNA: TGCAGTCAGCGGGGGGGTCGGGAGACC. Amino acids: CSQRGGRET. The whole CDR3 is CSQRGGRETQYF.